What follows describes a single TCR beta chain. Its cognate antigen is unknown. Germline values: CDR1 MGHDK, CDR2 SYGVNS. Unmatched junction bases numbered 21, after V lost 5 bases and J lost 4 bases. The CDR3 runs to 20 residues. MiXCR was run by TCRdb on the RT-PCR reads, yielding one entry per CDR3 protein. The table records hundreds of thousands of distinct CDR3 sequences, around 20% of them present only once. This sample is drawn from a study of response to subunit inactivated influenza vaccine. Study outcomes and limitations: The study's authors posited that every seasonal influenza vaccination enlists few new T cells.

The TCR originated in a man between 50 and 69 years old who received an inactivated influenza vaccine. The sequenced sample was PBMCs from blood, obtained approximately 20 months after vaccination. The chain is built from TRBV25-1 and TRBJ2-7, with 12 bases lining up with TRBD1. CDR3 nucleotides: TGTGCCAGCAGTAAATTCCCCGGGACAGGGGGCGCGGTTATCTCATACGAGCAGTACTTC. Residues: CASSKFPGTGGAVISYEQYF.